These T cell receptor beta chains were read from a single sample in a study of identical twins. TCRdb reprocessed the 5' RACE reads via MiXCR and lists one record per CDR3 protein. The profile shows roughly 250,000 distinct CDR3 sequences, approximately 6.8% of them singletons. The same data also contributed to another study, on yellow fever vaccine responses in identical twins.

Source material: CD8+ T cells sorted from blood. Receptors originate from a woman in her late teens or twenties in good health. The CDR3 runs from the conserved cysteine through the conserved F or W. The order of the fields is clone size, D gene, V gene, J gene, CDR3 protein, CDR3 DNA. D genes are given only for firm matches. Clone size, where shown, is once, few, many, or a class for clones that have expanded.

clone_size: many; d_call: TRBD2; v_call: TRBV29-1; j_call: TRBJ2-3; cdr3_aa: CSVEYWEGGTDTQYF; cdr3_nt: TGCAGCGTTGAATATTGGGAGGGCGGCACAGATACGCAGTATTTT
clone_size: many; d_call: NA; v_call: TRBV28; j_call: TRBJ2-5; cdr3_aa: CASSNGPEGSMETQYF; cdr3_nt: TGTGCCAGCAGCAACGGACCGGAGGGGTCCATGGAGACCCAGTACTTC
clone_size: many; d_call: TRBD1; v_call: TRBV24-1; j_call: TRBJ2-2; cdr3_aa: CATSDTGTEYTGELFF; cdr3_nt: TGTGCCACCAGTGATACCGGGACAGAGTACACCGGGGAGCTGTTTTTT
clone_size: few; d_call: TRBD1; v_call: TRBV4-1; j_call: TRBJ1-1; cdr3_aa: CASSQDSGTGLSEAFF; cdr3_nt: TGCGCCAGCAGCCAAGACTCAGGGACAGGCCTATCTGAAGCTTTCTTT
clone_size: few; d_call: NA; v_call: TRBV4-1; j_call: TRBJ2-5; cdr3_aa: CASSQVVTQETQYF; cdr3_nt: TGCGCCAGCAGCCAAGTGGTCACACAAGAGACCCAGTACTTC
clone_size: many; d_call: TRBD2; v_call: TRBV20-1; j_call: TRBJ2-7; cdr3_aa: CSARVVRETAGEFYEQYF; cdr3_nt: TGCAGTGCTAGAGTGGTGAGGGAAACAGCGGGAGAGTTCTACGAGCAGTACTTC
clone_size: NA; d_call: NA; v_call: TRBV11-3; j_call: TRBJ1-2; cdr3_aa: CASSLDSGGYTF; cdr3_nt: TGTGCCAGCAGCTTGGATTCTGGGGGCTACACCTTC
clone_size: NA; d_call: TRBD1; v_call: TRBV6-1; j_call: TRBJ2-2; cdr3_aa: CASSGTGLHTGELFF; cdr3_nt: TGTGCCAGCAGTGGGACAGGGCTGCACACCGGGGAGCTGTTTTTT
clone_size: few; d_call: NA; v_call: TRBV18; j_call: TRBJ2-7; cdr3_aa: CASSRHQGAYYEQYF; cdr3_nt: TGTGCCAGCTCACGCCACCAGGGCGCCTACTACGAGCAGTACTTC
clone_size: few; d_call: NA; v_call: TRBV6-1; j_call: TRBJ2-2; cdr3_aa: CASRKGPLGTGELFF; cdr3_nt: TGTGCCAGCAGGAAGGGACCTTTGGGTACCGGGGAGCTGTTTTTT
clone_size: many; d_call: NA; v_call: TRBV20-1; j_call: TRBJ2-1; cdr3_aa: CSARDPGLRAYNEQFF; cdr3_nt: TGCAGTGCTAGAGACCCGGGACTCCGAGCCTACAATGAGCAGTTCTTC
clone_size: many; d_call: NA; v_call: TRBV27; j_call: TRBJ2-5; cdr3_aa: CASSSLESRETQYF; cdr3_nt: TGTGCCAGCAGTTCCTTGGAATCGAGAGAGACCCAGTACTTC
clone_size: NA; d_call: NA; v_call: TRBV27; j_call: TRBJ1-1; cdr3_aa: CASNPHGGTEAFF; cdr3_nt: TGTGCCAGCAACCCACACGGGGGCACTGAAGCTTTCTTT
clone_size: NA; d_call: TRBD1; v_call: TRBV2; j_call: TRBJ1-5; cdr3_aa: CASSWTGLSNQPQHF; cdr3_nt: TGTGCCAGCAGTTGGACAGGGTTGAGCAATCAGCCCCAGCATTTT
clone_size: NA; d_call: NA; v_call: TRBV6-5; j_call: TRBJ2-5; cdr3_aa: CASSYSGGDQETQYF; cdr3_nt: TGTGCCAGCAGTTACTCAGGGGGGGACCAAGAGACCCAGTACTTC
clone_size: NA; d_call: TRBD2; v_call: TRBV27; j_call: TRBJ2-1; cdr3_aa: CASSETSGRFDEQFF; cdr3_nt: TGTGCCAGCAGTGAAACTAGCGGGAGGTTCGATGAGCAGTTCTTC
clone_size: many; d_call: NA; v_call: TRBV12-3/TRBV12-4; j_call: TRBJ1-2; cdr3_aa: CASSKTGTANYGYTF; cdr3_nt: TGTGCCAGCAGCAAGACAGGCACGGCTAACTATGGCTACACCTTC
clone_size: NA; d_call: NA; v_call: TRBV4-1; j_call: TRBJ2-1; cdr3_aa: CASSLACCPGEQFF; cdr3_nt: TGCGCCAGCAGCCTCGCTTGCTGCCCCGGGGAGCAGTTCTTC
clone_size: many; d_call: TRBD2; v_call: TRBV5-1; j_call: TRBJ2-7; cdr3_aa: CASSLAEEGLGTSYEQYF; cdr3_nt: TGCGCCAGCAGCTTGGCAGAAGAGGGACTAGGGACCTCCTACGAGCAGTACTTC
clone_size: NA; d_call: NA; v_call: TRBV24-1; j_call: TRBJ1-1; cdr3_aa: CATSGSGAPDEAFF; cdr3_nt: TGTGCCACCAGTGGGTCAGGGGCGCCCGATGAAGCTTTCTTT
clone_size: NA; d_call: TRBD2; v_call: TRBV13; j_call: TRBJ2-1; cdr3_aa: CASSSPGLAVYNEQFF; cdr3_nt: TGTGCCAGCAGCTCGCCTGGGCTAGCGGTCTACAATGAGCAGTTCTTC
clone_size: few; d_call: TRBD1; v_call: TRBV20-1; j_call: TRBJ1-1; cdr3_aa: CSARDQIGTGVTEAFF; cdr3_nt: TGCAGTGCTAGAGATCAGATCGGGACAGGGGTTACTGAAGCTTTCTTT
clone_size: NA; d_call: NA; v_call: TRBV5-5; j_call: TRBJ1-1; cdr3_aa: CASSAEEPGEAFF; cdr3_nt: TGTGCCAGCAGCGCGGAAGAACCAGGGGAAGCTTTCTTT
clone_size: many; d_call: TRBD1; v_call: TRBV7-2; j_call: TRBJ2-3; cdr3_aa: CASSLADRGYGSTDTQYF; cdr3_nt: TGTGCCAGCAGCTTAGCAGACAGGGGGTACGGATCCACAGATACGCAGTATTTT
clone_size: few; d_call: NA; v_call: TRBV5-4; j_call: TRBJ2-5; cdr3_aa: CASSLAMDSLQTQYF; cdr3_nt: TGTGCCAGCAGCTTGGCTATGGACAGTTTACAGACCCAGTACTTC
clone_size: NA; d_call: NA; v_call: TRBV7-8; j_call: TRBJ2-3; cdr3_aa: CASSLGDFYTDTQYF; cdr3_nt: TGTGCCAGCAGCTTAGGCGACTTCTACACAGATACGCAGTATTTT
clone_size: few; d_call: TRBD2; v_call: TRBV11-2; j_call: TRBJ2-5; cdr3_aa: CASSSSGRPQETQYF; cdr3_nt: TGTGCCAGCAGCTCAAGCGGGAGGCCGCAAGAGACCCAGTACTTC
clone_size: NA; d_call: NA; v_call: TRBV9; j_call: TRBJ2-1; cdr3_aa: CASSTTNEQFF; cdr3_nt: TGTGCCAGCAGCACCACAAATGAGCAGTTCTTC
clone_size: NA; d_call: NA; v_call: TRBV27; j_call: TRBJ2-1; cdr3_aa: CASSLLHPDRMDEQFF; cdr3_nt: TGTGCCAGCAGTTTATTACACCCCGACAGGATGGATGAGCAGTTCTTC
clone_size: NA; d_call: TRBD2; v_call: TRBV4-2; j_call: TRBJ2-3; cdr3_aa: CASSQTLAGGPTDTQYF; cdr3_nt: TGTGCCAGCAGCCAAACCCTAGCGGGGGGGCCTACAGATACGCAGTATTTT
clone_size: many; d_call: TRBD2; v_call: TRBV7-9; j_call: TRBJ2-5; cdr3_aa: CAGGEQETQYF; cdr3_nt: TGTGCCGGGGGGGAGCAAGAGACCCAGTACTTC
clone_size: NA; d_call: TRBD2; v_call: TRBV12-3/TRBV12-4; j_call: TRBJ2-1; cdr3_aa: CAFCYPSEPGTSFDEQFF; cdr3_nt: TGTGCCTTCTGCTACCCCTCTGAACCCGGGACTAGTTTCGATGAGCAGTTCTTC
clone_size: few; d_call: NA; v_call: TRBV20-1; j_call: TRBJ1-2; cdr3_aa: CSASPDLLSRDGYTF; cdr3_nt: TGCAGTGCCTCGCCGGACCTCCTATCCAGGGATGGCTACACCTTC
clone_size: many; d_call: NA; v_call: TRBV20-1; j_call: TRBJ2-5; cdr3_aa: CSARGTAPRETQYF; cdr3_nt: TGCAGTGCTAGAGGGACCGCCCCAAGGGAGACCCAGTACTTC
clone_size: NA; d_call: NA; v_call: TRBV7-2; j_call: TRBJ2-7; cdr3_aa: CASSLEWREQYF; cdr3_nt: TGTGCCAGCAGCTTAGAGTGGAGAGAGCAGTACTTC
clone_size: NA; d_call: NA; v_call: TRBV13; j_call: TRBJ2-7; cdr3_aa: CASSLGLSNYEQYF; cdr3_nt: TGTGCCAGCAGCTTAGGCTTGAGCAACTACGAGCAGTACTTC
clone_size: many; d_call: TRBD2; v_call: TRBV11-1; j_call: TRBJ2-1; cdr3_aa: CASNSGTSGGYPYNEQFF; cdr3_nt: TGTGCCAGCAACTCCGGGACTAGCGGGGGGTACCCCTACAATGAGCAGTTCTTC
clone_size: many; d_call: NA; v_call: TRBV12-3/TRBV12-4; j_call: TRBJ2-3; cdr3_aa: CASSPWTHYRDTQYF; cdr3_nt: TGTGCCAGCAGTCCATGGACCCACTACCGAGATACGCAGTATTTT
clone_size: NA; d_call: TRBD1; v_call: TRBV6-1; j_call: TRBJ2-5; cdr3_aa: CASSELRGGPQETQYF; cdr3_nt: TGTGCCAGCAGTGAATTGAGAGGGGGCCCCCAAGAGACCCAGTACTTC
clone_size: NA; d_call: NA; v_call: TRBV12-3/TRBV12-4; j_call: TRBJ1-2; cdr3_aa: CASSQSTFYGYTF; cdr3_nt: TGTGCCAGCAGCCAATCCACCTTCTATGGCTACACCTTC
clone_size: NA; d_call: NA; v_call: TRBV2; j_call: TRBJ1-2; cdr3_aa: CASSEAYGTGGYGYTF; cdr3_nt: TGTGCCAGCAGTGAAGCTTACGGGACCGGTGGCTATGGCTACACCTTC
clone_size: many; d_call: NA; v_call: TRBV5-1; j_call: TRBJ2-1; cdr3_aa: CASSLWESGNEQFF; cdr3_nt: TGCGCCAGCAGCTTGTGGGAATCCGGTAATGAGCAGTTCTTC
clone_size: NA; d_call: NA; v_call: TRBV28; j_call: TRBJ2-2; cdr3_aa: CASSLVSDLNTGELFF; cdr3_nt: TGTGCCAGCAGTTTGGTATCGGACCTTAACACCGGGGAGCTGTTTTTT
clone_size: NA; d_call: TRBD1; v_call: TRBV2; j_call: TRBJ1-4; cdr3_aa: CASSKGDRGDEKLFF; cdr3_nt: TGTGCCAGCAGTAAAGGGGACAGGGGCGATGAAAAACTGTTTTTT
clone_size: many; d_call: NA; v_call: TRBV20-1; j_call: TRBJ2-5; cdr3_aa: CSARVGSAEETQYF; cdr3_nt: TGCAGTGCTAGAGTCGGGTCGGCGGAAGAGACCCAGTACTTC
clone_size: few; d_call: NA; v_call: TRBV18; j_call: TRBJ2-1; cdr3_aa: CASSPLELGRLNEQFF; cdr3_nt: TGTGCCAGCTCACCACTTGAATTAGGGCGCCTCAATGAGCAGTTCTTC
clone_size: few; d_call: TRBD1; v_call: TRBV7-9; j_call: TRBJ1-1; cdr3_aa: CASSFTTGTNTEAFF; cdr3_nt: TGTGCCAGCAGCTTCACGACAGGGACGAACACTGAAGCTTTCTTT
clone_size: few; d_call: TRBD2; v_call: TRBV9; j_call: TRBJ2-7; cdr3_aa: CASSQSGEGAHEQYF; cdr3_nt: TGTGCCAGCAGCCAGTCGGGGGAGGGTGCCCACGAGCAGTACTTC
clone_size: NA; d_call: TRBD2; v_call: TRBV2; j_call: TRBJ2-7; cdr3_aa: CASRREAGVEQYF; cdr3_nt: TGTGCCAGCAGGCGGGAAGCGGGAGTGGAGCAGTACTTC
clone_size: many; d_call: NA; v_call: TRBV12-5; j_call: TRBJ2-7; cdr3_aa: CASGFWGYEQYF; cdr3_nt: TGTGCTAGTGGTTTTTGGGGATACGAGCAGTACTTC
clone_size: many; d_call: NA; v_call: TRBV20-1; j_call: TRBJ2-1; cdr3_aa: CSARGGPSYNEQFF; cdr3_nt: TGCAGTGCGAGAGGCGGTCCCTCCTACAATGAGCAGTTCTTC
clone_size: NA; d_call: TRBD1; v_call: TRBV7-9; j_call: TRBJ2-3; cdr3_aa: CASSMRDSQGDTQYF; cdr3_nt: TGTGCCAGCAGCATGAGGGACAGTCAAGGAGATACGCAGTATTTT
clone_size: NA; d_call: TRBD1; v_call: TRBV27; j_call: TRBJ2-7; cdr3_aa: CASSIRTGTESSYEQYF; cdr3_nt: TGTGCCAGCAGTATCCGGACAGGGACGGAGAGCTCCTACGAGCAGTACTTC